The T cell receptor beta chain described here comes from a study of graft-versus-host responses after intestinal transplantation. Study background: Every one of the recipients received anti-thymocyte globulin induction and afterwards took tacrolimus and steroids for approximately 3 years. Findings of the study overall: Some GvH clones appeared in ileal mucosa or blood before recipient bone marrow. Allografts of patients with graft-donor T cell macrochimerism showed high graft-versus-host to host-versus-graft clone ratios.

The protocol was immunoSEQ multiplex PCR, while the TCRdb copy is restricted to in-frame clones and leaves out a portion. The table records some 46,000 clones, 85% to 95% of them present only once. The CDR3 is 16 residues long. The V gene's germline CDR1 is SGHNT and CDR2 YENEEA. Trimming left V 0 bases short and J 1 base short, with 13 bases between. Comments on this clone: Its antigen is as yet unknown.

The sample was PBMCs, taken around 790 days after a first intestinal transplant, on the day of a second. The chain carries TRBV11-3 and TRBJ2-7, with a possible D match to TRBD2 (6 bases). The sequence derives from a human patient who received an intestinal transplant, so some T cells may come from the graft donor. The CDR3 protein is CASSLDPALASYEQYF. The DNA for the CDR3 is TGTGCCAGCAGCTTAGATCCCGCACTAGCATCCTACGAGCAGTACTTC.